This T cell receptor (beta chain) is from a study of blood T cell repertoires in COVID-19. In the study overall: Samples came from the United States, Italy and Spain, spanning acute and convalescent COVID-19.

Assay used: immunoSEQ multiplex PCR; TCRdb lists only in-frame clones, some missing. The data contain about 360,000 clones, 70% to 90% of them seen just once; the ten biggest clones take up 1% to 1.5%. Per the germline V gene, CDR1 is SGHRS and CDR2 is YFSETQ. The germline V and J ends were trimmed by 2 bases and 1 base, with 6 bases remaining between them. CDR3 length equals 14 residues. Participants were aged about 18 to 90 years, lived in over 20 US areas, and enrolled virtually. Allocation to cohorts depended on clinical history reported by the participants. Recovered status applied to Cohort 3 donors who had two consecutive negative PCRs. It also applied to those with clearance or with symptom resolution. This clone showed up just a few times.

This receptor was taken from a young man who had recovered from COVID-19. The chain has TRBV5-1 and TRBJ2-2; no firm D call. The source material was PBMCs or T cells enriched from blood (not recorded which). The CDR3 reads CASSLSQNTGELFF. Written as DNA, the CDR3 is TGCGCCAGCAGCTTATCACAGAACACCGGGGAGCTGTTTTTT.